This T cell receptor beta chain originates from a study of immune heterogeneity within non-small cell lung tumors. Study details: There were a handful of squamous cell carcinomas, around ten non-squamous carcinomas and 1 tumor not otherwise specified. General observations from the study: Statistically, local T-cell clonality exhibited a moderate yet significant correlation with local tumor mutational burden (R 0.3 to 0.35).

It was a multiplex PCR that amplified TCR beta CDR3, with 32 V and 13 J primers. One entry per CDR3 protein results from TCRdb running MiXCR on the multiplex PCR reads. The table includes 5,000 to 6,500 distinct CDR3 sequences, roughly 18% detected once. This clonotype is deemed medium-sized (0.01 to 0.1%). What it recognizes is unknown. Germline CDR1 SGHRS, CDR2 YFSETQ. This CDR3 region has 17 residues. With V trimmed by 4 bases and J by 6 bases, 12 bases remained unmatched. The starting template was genomic DNA from bulk tumor, 450 to 650 ng per sample. The authors collected several far-apart biopsies from each primary tumor during surgery. Untreated, newly diagnosed non-small cell lung cancer patients underwent curative surgery. The donors were patients with newly diagnosed non-small cell lung cancer undergoing curative-intent surgery.

This chain links TRBV5-1 with TRBJ2-2; 10 bases are a match to TRBD1. This TCR was recovered from a man aged 40-49 years with non-small cell lung cancer. The specimen was lung tumor tissue. The CDR3 sequence: CASSPFPPGQGPGELFF. The CDR3 DNA reads as TGCGCCAGCAGCCCCTTTCCTCCGGGACAGGGGCCCGGGGAGCTGTTTTTT.